This T cell receptor (beta chain) emerged from a study of identical twins. Study conclusions and caveats: Conclusions came from cross-sectional statistical analysis, not from following the same donors. Out-of-frame alpha sequences common to twins exhibited an excess of low generation probability.

In every case, the donor was a healthy Caucasian. The authors used template switching to add a universal primer site and gave cDNA unique molecular identifiers. Using its own MiXCR run on the 5' RACE reads, TCRdb lists one record per CDR3 protein. The repertoire consists of 300,000 to 400,000 distinct CDR3 sequences, with around 12% occurring once and the leading ten covering approximately 7.9%. This clonotype was recorded a few times. Its antigen is still unknown. The sample was also reused in another study, on yellow fever vaccine responses in identical twins.

This receptor was taken from a woman between 18 and 29 years old in good health. The sequencing input was CD8+ T cells sorted from blood.

The CDR3 coding sequence is TGCAGTGCTAGAGATCGGGGCCCATCCCTAGCGGGGATTTACAATGAGCAGTTCTTC. Amino acid sequence: CSARDRGPSLAGIYNEQFF. V and J are TRBV20-1 and TRBJ2-1, with 9 bases matching TRBD2. The CDR3 runs 19 residues. Trimming at V came to 0 bases and at J to 4 bases, leaving 16 bases not matched to a gene. From germline, CDR1 is DFQATT and CDR2 SNEGSKA (reference sequence).